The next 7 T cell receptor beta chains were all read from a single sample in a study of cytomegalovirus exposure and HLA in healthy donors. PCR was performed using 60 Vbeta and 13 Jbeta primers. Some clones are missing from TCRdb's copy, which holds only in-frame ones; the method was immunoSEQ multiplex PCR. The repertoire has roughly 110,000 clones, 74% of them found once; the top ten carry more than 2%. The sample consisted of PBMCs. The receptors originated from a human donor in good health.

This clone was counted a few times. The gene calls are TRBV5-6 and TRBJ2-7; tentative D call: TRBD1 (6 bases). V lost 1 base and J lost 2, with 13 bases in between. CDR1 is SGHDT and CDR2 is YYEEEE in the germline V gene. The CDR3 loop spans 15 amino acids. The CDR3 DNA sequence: TGTGCCAGCAGCTTGTACGACACAGGGACCTACGAGCAGTACTTC. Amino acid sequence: CASSLYDTGTYEQYF.

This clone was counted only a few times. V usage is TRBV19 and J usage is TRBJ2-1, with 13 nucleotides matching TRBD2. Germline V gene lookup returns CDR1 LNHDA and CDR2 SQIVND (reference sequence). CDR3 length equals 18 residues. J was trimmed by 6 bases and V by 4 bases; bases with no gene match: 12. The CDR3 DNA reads TGTGCCAGTAGTAACCCTAGGACTAGCGGGAGTAGTATCAATGAGCAGTTCTTC. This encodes CASSNPRTSGSSINEQFF.

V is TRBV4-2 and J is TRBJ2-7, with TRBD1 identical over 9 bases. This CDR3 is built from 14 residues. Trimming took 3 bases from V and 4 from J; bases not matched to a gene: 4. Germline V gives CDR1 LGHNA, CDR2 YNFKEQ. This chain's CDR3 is CASSQPGTGYEQYF. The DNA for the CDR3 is TGTGCCAGCAGCCAGCCCGGGACAGGGTACGAGCAGTACTTC.

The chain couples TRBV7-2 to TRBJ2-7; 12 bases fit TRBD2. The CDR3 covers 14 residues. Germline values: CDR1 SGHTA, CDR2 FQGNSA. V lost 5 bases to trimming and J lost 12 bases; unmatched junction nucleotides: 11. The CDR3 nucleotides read TGTGCCAGCAGCCCGAGACTAGCGGGAGAGTCCGCGTACTTC. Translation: CASSPRLAGESAYF.

As DNA, the CDR3 is TGTGCCAGCAGCCCGCCAGGGGGCAAGAAACTGTTTTTT. Translating gives CASSPPGGKKLFF. The chain recombines TRBV6-5 with TRBJ1-4; TRBD1 agrees at 8 bases. This CDR3 spans 13 amino acids. The V gene's germline CDR1 is MNHEY and CDR2 SVGAGI. V lost 6 bases and J lost 11; bases outside the gene matches: 8.

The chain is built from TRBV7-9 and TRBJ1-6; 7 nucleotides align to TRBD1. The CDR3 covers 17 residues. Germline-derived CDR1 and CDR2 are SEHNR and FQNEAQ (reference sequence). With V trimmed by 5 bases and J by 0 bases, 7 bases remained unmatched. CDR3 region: CASSLGQLDSYNSPLHF. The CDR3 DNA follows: TGTGCCAGCAGCCTGGGACAGTTAGACTCCTATAATTCACCCCTCCACTTT.

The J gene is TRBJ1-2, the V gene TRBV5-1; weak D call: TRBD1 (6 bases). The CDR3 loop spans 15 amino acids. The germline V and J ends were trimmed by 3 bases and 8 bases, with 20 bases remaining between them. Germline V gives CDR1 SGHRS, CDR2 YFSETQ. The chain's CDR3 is CASSSTGQAEGGYTF. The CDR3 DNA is TGCGCCAGCAGCTCGACAGGACAAGCAGAAGGGGGCTACACCTTC.